These 5 T cell receptor beta chains share one sample of origin, sequenced in a study of blood T cell repertoires in COVID-19. Repertoires were generated with immunoSEQ multiplex PCR, while TCRdb's copy carries only in-frame clones and drops some. In the table there are about 40,000 clones, around four fifths of which are singletons. The sample taken for sequencing was peripheral blood. The receptors stem from an elderly man with active or convalescent COVID-19.

This rearrangement joins TRBV4-3 to TRBJ2-5, with 7 nucleotides matching TRBD2. V lost 1 base, J lost 5 bases, and 7 bases stayed unmatched. The CDR3 extends over 15 amino acids. Per germline, CDR1 LGHNA and CDR2 YSLEER. CDR3 sequence reads: CASSQGSGGGETQYF. The DNA of the CDR3 is TGCGCCAGCAGCCAAGGGTCGGGGGGAGGCGAGACCCAGTACTTC.

This clone has more than one count but fewer than ten. The J gene is TRBJ2-2, the V gene TRBV29-1; 11 bases agree with TRBD1. V was clipped by 5 bases and J by 3 bases; unmatched bases: 11. Per the germline V gene, CDR1 is SQVTM and CDR2 is ANQGSEA. CDR3 length: 17 residues. The CDR3 loop reads CSVSGQGGTHDTGELFF. CDR3 nucleotides: TGCAGCGTTTCGGGACAGGGGGGGACCCATGACACCGGGGAGCTGTTTTTT.

This rearrangement joins TRBV24-1 to TRBJ1-2; unclear D gene. Germline CDR1 is KGHDR and CDR2 is SFDVKD. CDR3 size: 12 residues. The V end was cut by 0 bases, the J end by 6 bases, with 4 bases between. In DNA, the CDR3 is TGTGCCACCAGTGATTTGGGAGATGGCTACACCTTC. As protein: CATSDLGDGYTF.

This clone appeared a few times. This rearrangement joins TRBV5-1 to TRBJ1-1; D is perhaps TRBD1 (6 bases). V was cut by 4 bases and J by 3 bases, with 13 bases left in between. Germline V gives CDR1 SGHRS, CDR2 YFSETQ. The CDR3 extends over 14 amino acids. CDR3 DNA sequence: TGCGCCAGCAGCCAACAGGGTCGGGACACTGAAGCTTTCTTT. Translation: CASSQQGRDTEAFF.

This clone was counted a few times. The J gene is TRBJ2-4, the V gene TRBV15; 8 nucleotides match TRBD2. V shed 7 bases, J shed 6 bases, and the junction held 11 bases outside the gene matches. The germline V gene has CDR1 LNHNV and CDR2 YYDKDF (reference sequence). The CDR3 spans 15 residues. The DNA for the CDR3 is TGTGCCACCAAAAGGCCGGGACTAGGGATAAACATTCAGTACTTC. Translating it yields CATKRPGLGINIQYF.